The source of this T cell receptor (beta chain) is a study of blood T cell repertoires in COVID-19. Across the study: Both acute and convalescent COVID-19 samples were obtained from the United States, Italy and Spain. The cDNA or gDNA used as material had been derived from T cells, B-cell-depleted T cells, or PBMCs.

In the original analysis: Scientists estimated how many nucleated cells there were by amplifying reference gene primers. Assay: immunoSEQ multiplex PCR; the TCRdb copy retains only in-frame clones and omits some. For V, J and clone size, that table is used; D and trimming come from the DNA. The table lists some 73,000 clones, 70% to 80% of them singletons. Seattle researchers signed up patients amid active infection and tracked them longitudinally. CDR3 size: 20 residues. The germline CDR1 and CDR2 sequences are KGHDR and SFDVKD. With 8 bases clipped from V and 5 bases from J, the junction kept 23 bases outside the gene matches.

V usage is TRBV24-1 and J usage is TRBJ2-5, with 12 bases that match TRBD2. The clonotype comes from a man aged 70-80 years with COVID-19, enrolled during active disease. Material: peripheral blood. The CDR3 sequence: CATNTKNGLAGLGVRETQYF. DNA of the CDR3: TGTGCCACCAACACAAAAAATGGACTAGCGGGACTGGGGGTGCGGGAGACCCAGTACTTC.